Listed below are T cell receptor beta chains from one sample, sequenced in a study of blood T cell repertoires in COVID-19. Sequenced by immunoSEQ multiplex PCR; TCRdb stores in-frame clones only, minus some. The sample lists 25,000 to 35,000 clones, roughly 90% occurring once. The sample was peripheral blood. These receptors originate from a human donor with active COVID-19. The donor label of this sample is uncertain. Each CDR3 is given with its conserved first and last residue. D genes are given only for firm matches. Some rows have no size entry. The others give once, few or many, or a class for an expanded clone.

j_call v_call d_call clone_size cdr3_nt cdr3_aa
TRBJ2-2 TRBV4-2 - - TGTGCCAGCAGCCAAGGCGGATCGAACACCGGGGAGCTGTTTTTT CASSQGGSNTGELFF
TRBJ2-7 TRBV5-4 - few TGTGCCAGCAGCACCAACACCTACGAGCAGTACTTC CASSTNTYEQYF
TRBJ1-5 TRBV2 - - TGTGCCAGCAGTGAACGGGTTGGGCCCCAGCATTTT CASSERVGPQHF
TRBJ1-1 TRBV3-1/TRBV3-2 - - TGTGCCAGCAGCCAAGACGGGGGGGCCACTGAAGCTTTCTTT CASSQDGGATEAFF
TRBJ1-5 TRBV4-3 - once TGCGCCAGCAGCCACACGACTACCAATCAGCCCCAGCATTTT CASSHTTTNQPQHF
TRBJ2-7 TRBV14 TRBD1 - TGTGCCAGCAGTCGGACAGGGCGCTCCTACGAGCAGTACTTC CASSRTGRSYEQYF
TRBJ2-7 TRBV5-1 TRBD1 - TGCGCCAGCAGCTCCGGGACAGGGTTAATGGGTGAGCAGTACTTC CASSSGTGLMGEQYF
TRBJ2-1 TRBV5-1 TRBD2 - TGCGCCAGCAGCCTCCCGGGACTAGCGGGTGAGCAGTTCTTC CASSLPGLAGEQFF
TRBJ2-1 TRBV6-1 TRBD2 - TGTGCCAGCAGTGAAGTGGACGGGGGGACTTACAATGAGCAGTTCTTC CASSEVDGGTYNEQFF
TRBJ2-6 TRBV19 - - TGTGCCAGTAGTATATCCAGTACCTCGGGGGCCAACGTCCTGACTTTC CASSISSTSGANVLTF
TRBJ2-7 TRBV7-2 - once TGTGCCAGCAGCTCTCCGGGACAACCCTTCGCCGAGCAGTACTTC CASSSPGQPFAEQYF
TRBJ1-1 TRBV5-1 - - TGCGCCAGCAGCCCGACAGGAAACACTGAAGCTTTCTTT CASSPTGNTEAFF
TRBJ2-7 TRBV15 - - TGTGCCACCAGCAGAGATGACTCTGGAACCTACGAGCAGTACTTC CATSRDDSGTYEQYF
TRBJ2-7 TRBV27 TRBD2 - TGTGCCAGCAGGGTCGGATGGGAGGGCTACGAGCAGTACTTC CASRVGWEGYEQYF
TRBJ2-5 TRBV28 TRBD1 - TGTGCCAGCAGTACCGGGACAGGGGCGGAAGAGACCCAGTACTTC CASSTGTGAEETQYF
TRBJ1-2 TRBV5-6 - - TGTGCCAGCAGCTTGGCCCCGAGGCAGGGGCTGGACTATGGCTACACCTTC CASSLAPRQGLDYGYTF
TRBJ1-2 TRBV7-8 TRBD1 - TGTGCCAGCAGCTTAGGGTTCGGGACAGGGAGGAGTGGCTACACCTTC CASSLGFGTGRSGYTF
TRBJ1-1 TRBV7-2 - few TGTGCCAGCAGCTTATGGGCCAGGGAAGGGGCTGAAGCTTTCTTT CASSLWAREGAEAFF
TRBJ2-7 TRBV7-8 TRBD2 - TGTGCCAGCAGCGCTCCAGGGACTATCTCCTACGAGCAGTACTTC CASSAPGTISYEQYF
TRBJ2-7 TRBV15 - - TGTGCCACCAGCAGAGATTTCGGGGAGCAGTACTTC CATSRDFGEQYF
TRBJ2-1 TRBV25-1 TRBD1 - TGTGCCAGCAGTGCCTCGTTGGGACAGGGGGTCAATGAGCAGTTCTTC CASSASLGQGVNEQFF
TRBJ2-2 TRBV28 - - TGTGCCAGCAGTTTAATAGCGGAGATCACCGGGGAGCTGTTTTTT CASSLIAEITGELFF
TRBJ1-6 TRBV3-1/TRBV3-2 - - TGTGCCAGCAGCCAGAGCTCCTATAATTCACCCCTCCACTTT CASSQSSYNSPLHF
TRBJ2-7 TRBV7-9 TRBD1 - TGTGCCAGCAGTTCACAGGGGAACGAGCAGTACTTC CASSSQGNEQYF
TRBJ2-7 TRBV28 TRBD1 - TGTGCCAGCAGTTTACACAGACAGGGGGGCCTCCTCGAGCAGTACTTC CASSLHRQGGLLEQYF
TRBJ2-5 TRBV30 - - TGTGCCTGGAGTACCCAGCCCATGGGGGCCGGAGAGACCCAGTACTTC CAWSTQPMGAGETQYF
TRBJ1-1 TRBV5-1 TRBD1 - TGCGCCAGCAGCTCGACAGGGGGGCCCGTGAACACTGAAGCTTTCTTT CASSSTGGPVNTEAFF
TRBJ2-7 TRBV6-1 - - TGTGCCAGCATTGAAACACAGTTGCTCTCCTACGAGCAGTACTTC CASIETQLLSYEQYF
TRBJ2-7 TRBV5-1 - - TGCGCCAGCAGCTTGGCCGCAGGGAACTACGAGCAGTACTTC CASSLAAGNYEQYF
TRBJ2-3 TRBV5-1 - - TGCGCCAGCAGCTTGGATTCAGATAGCACAGATACGCAGTATTTT CASSLDSDSTDTQYF
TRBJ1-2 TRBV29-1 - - TGCAGCGTTGGAGGAGGAGAAGGCTATGGCTACACCTTC CSVGGGEGYGYTF
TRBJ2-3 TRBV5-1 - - TGCGCCAGCAGCTTGGAAAGACTTAGCACAGATACGCAGTATTTT CASSLERLSTDTQYF
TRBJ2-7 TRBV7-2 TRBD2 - TGTGCCAGCAGCCTGTGGACTAGCGCAGCCTACGAGCAGTACTTC CASSLWTSAAYEQYF
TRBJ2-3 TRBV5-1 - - TGCGCCAGCAGCTTGGCAGCGGCTAGCGTTGGCACAGATACGCAGTATTTT CASSLAAASVGTDTQYF
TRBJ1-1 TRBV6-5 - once TGTGCCAGCAGCCGAAGACAGGTGGGTGAAGCTTTCTTT CASSRRQVGEAFF
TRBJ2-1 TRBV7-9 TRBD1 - TGTGCCAGCAGCACACAAGCCGACAGGGGATTTTACAATGAGCAGTTCTTC CASSTQADRGFYNEQFF
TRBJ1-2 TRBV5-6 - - TGTGCCAGCAGCTTGGAACAGGGCGTCTATGGCTACACCTTC CASSLEQGVYGYTF
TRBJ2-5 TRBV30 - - TGTGCCTGGAGTGTAGGGGGGGCGGAGACCCAGTACTTC CAWSVGGAETQYF
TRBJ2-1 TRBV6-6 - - TGTGCCAGCAGTTACCCCCAGGATAATGAGCAGTTCTTC CASSYPQDNEQFF
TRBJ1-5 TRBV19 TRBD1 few TGTGCCAGTAAGAATCTTCCCCTGACAGGGAGTAATCAGCCCCAGCATTTT CASKNLPLTGSNQPQHF
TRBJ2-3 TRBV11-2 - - TGTGCCAGCAGCACCTTCGGGGAGCGGATCACAGATACGCAGTATTTT CASSTFGERITDTQYF